The present T cell receptor (beta chain) was sequenced within a study of Ad26.COV2.S vaccination and SARS-CoV-2 variants. Treatment specified: about 20 received Ad26.COV2.S at low or high dose, single or two shots; about five received placebo; per-sample allocation not given. Material that was analyzed had been drawn on day 63 after the first vaccine or placebo injection. Donation was by an adult aged 18-55 years who was in Boston. About this clone itself: Its matching antigen is unknown.

Study-wide results and caveats: Non-spike TCR breadth was similar in vaccine and placebo recipients. Vaccine recipients had higher spike-specific TCR breadth than placebo recipients.

This CDR3 comprises 16 residues. The V segment lost 8 bases and the J segment 0 bases; nucleotides outside the gene matches: 12. CDR1 and CDR2 from the germline V gene are MNHNY and SVGAGI (reference sequence). Clones were sequenced by immunoSEQ multiplex PCR, and TCRdb holds only the in-frame ones, with some missing. Of around 310,000 clones in the sample, roughly 90% are singletons; the top ten hold 5.5%. V and J are TRBV6-6 and TRBJ2-7; TRBD2 agrees at 8 bases. This receptor was taken from a person between 18 and 59 years old who received the Ad26.COV2.S COVID-19 vaccine or a placebo. Material: peripheral blood, obtained in a trial of Ad26.COV2.S vaccine versus placebo. The CDR3 DNA reads as TGTGCCAGCGGGTCAAATCCGGGGGGGAGCTCCTACGAGCAGTACTTC. Its translation is CASGSNPGGSSYEQYF.